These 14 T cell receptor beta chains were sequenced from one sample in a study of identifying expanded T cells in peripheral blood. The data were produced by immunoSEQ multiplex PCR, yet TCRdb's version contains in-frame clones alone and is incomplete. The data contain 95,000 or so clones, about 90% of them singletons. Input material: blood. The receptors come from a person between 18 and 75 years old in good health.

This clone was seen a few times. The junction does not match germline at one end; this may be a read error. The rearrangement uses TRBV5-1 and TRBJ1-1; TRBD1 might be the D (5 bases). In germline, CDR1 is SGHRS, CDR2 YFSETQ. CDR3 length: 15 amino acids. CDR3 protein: CASSLVLQGNTEAFF. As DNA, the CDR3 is TGTGCCAGCAGCTTGGTACTCCAGGGTAACACTGAAGCTTTCTTT.

The DNA of the CDR3 is TGTGCCAGCAGCTTCCAAGGGAGGAACACTGAAGCTTTCTTT. The encoded protein is CASSFQGRNTEAFF. The rearrangement links TRBV7-2 to TRBJ1-1; D is undetermined. Germline V lookup: CDR1 SGHTA, CDR2 FQGNSA. CDR3 length equals 14 residues. V was cut by 3 bases and J by 1 base, with 9 bases left in between.

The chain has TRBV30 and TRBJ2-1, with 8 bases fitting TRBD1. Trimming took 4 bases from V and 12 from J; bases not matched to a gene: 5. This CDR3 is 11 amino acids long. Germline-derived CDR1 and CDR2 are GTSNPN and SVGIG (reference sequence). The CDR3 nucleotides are TGTGCCTGGACCAGGGGGCTGGGGCAGTTCTTC. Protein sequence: CAWTRGLGQFF.

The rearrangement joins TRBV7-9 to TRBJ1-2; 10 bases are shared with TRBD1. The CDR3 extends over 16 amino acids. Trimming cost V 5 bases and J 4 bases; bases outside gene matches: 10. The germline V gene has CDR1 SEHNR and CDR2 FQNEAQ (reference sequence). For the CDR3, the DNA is TGTGCCAGCAGCGTACCGGACAGGGGGAGTCCCTATGGCTACACCTTC. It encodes CASSVPDRGSPYGYTF.

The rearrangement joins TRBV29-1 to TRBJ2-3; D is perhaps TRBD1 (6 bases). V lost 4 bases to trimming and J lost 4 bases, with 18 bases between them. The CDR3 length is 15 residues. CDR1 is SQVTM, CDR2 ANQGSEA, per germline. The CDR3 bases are TGCAGCGTTGCCGATGTAGGGGGTCCGGCAGATACGCAGTATTTT. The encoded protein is CSVADVGGPADTQYF.

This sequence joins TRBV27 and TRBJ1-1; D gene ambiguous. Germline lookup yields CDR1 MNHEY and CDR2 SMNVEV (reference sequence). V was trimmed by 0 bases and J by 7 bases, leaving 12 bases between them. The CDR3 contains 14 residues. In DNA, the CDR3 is TGTGCCAGCAGTTTATCGGGGATCAAGGTTGAAGCTTTCTTT. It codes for CASSLSGIKVEAFF.

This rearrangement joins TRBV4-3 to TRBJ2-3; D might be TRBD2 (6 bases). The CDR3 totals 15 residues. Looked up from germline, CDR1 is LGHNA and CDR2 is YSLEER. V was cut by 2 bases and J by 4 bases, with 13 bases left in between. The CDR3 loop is CASSQLAGPADTQYF. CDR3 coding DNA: TGCGCCAGCAGCCAACTGGCGGGGCCGGCAGATACGCAGTATTTT.

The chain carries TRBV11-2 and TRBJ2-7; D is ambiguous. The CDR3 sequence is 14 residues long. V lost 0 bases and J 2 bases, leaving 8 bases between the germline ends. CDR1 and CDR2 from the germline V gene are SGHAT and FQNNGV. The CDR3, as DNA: TGTGCCAGCAGCTTAGAGGAAAGGGCCTACGAGCAGTACTTC. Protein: CASSLEERAYEQYF.

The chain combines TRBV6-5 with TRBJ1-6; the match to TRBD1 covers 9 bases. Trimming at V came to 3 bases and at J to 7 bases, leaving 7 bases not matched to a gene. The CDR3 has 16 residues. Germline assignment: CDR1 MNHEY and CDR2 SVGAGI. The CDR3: CASSYYPTGGNSPLHF. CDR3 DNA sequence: TGTGCCAGCAGTTATTACCCCACAGGGGGCAATTCACCCCTCCACTTT.

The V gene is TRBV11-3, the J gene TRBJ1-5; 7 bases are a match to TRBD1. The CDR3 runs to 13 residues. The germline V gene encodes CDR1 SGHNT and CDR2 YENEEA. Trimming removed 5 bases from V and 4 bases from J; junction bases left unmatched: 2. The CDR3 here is CASSPGGNQPQHF. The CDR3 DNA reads TGTGCCAGCAGCCCAGGGGGTAATCAGCCCCAGCATTTT.

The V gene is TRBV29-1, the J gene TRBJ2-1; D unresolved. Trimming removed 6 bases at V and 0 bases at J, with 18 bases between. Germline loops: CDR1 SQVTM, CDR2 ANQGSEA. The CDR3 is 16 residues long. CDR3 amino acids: CSVARSRFVSYNEQFF. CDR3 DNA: TGCAGCGTAGCTAGGTCGCGCTTTGTCTCCTACAATGAGCAGTTCTTC.

The CDR3 sequence: CASTQDRGPLNEQFF. As DNA, the CDR3 is TGTGCCAGTACCCAGGACAGGGGGCCCCTCAATGAGCAGTTCTTC. The chain uses TRBV19 and TRBJ2-1; 11 nucleotides align to TRBD1. The CDR3 covers 15 residues. Trimming at V came to 7 bases and at J to 6 bases, leaving 8 bases not matched to a gene. The V gene's germline CDR1 is LNHDA and CDR2 SQIVND (reference sequence).

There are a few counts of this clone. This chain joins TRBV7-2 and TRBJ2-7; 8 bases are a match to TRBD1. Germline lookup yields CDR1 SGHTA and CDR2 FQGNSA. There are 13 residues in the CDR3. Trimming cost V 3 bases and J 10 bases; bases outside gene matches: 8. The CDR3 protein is CASSFPPQGAQYF. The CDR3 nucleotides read TGTGCCAGCAGCTTCCCTCCCCAGGGGGCCCAGTACTTC.

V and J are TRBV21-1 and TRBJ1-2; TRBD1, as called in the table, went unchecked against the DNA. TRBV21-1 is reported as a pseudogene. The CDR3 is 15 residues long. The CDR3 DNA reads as TGTGCCAGCAGCTCAGGGGCCCCGGGTGAGGGTGGCTACACCTTC. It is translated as CASSSGAPGEGGYTF.